Listed below are T cell receptor beta chains from one sample, sequenced in a study of blood T cell repertoires in COVID-19. The table came from immunoSEQ multiplex PCR; TCRdb's copy has only in-frame clones and leaves some out. Of 150,000 to 200,000 clones in the sample, 82% were seen once. Sequencing was performed on peripheral blood. The receptor set was obtained from a woman aged 70 to 79 with acute or convalescent COVID-19. CDR3s include the opening cysteine and the closing phenylalanine or tryptophan. The D gene is left open where the match is weak. Some rows have no size entry. The others give once, few or many, or a class for an expanded clone.

J gene: TRBJ2-3; clone size: few; V gene: TRBV29-1; D gene: .; CDR3 protein: CSVAGTSDTQYF; CDR3 DNA: TGCAGCGTTGCCGGGACTTCGGATACGCAGTATTTT
J gene: TRBJ1-3; clone size: .; V gene: TRBV5-1; D gene: TRBD1; CDR3 protein: CASSERQGVVGNTIYF; CDR3 DNA: TGCGCCAGCAGCGAGCGACAGGGTGTTGTGGGAAACACCATATATTTT
J gene: TRBJ2-3; clone size: .; V gene: TRBV5-1; D gene: TRBD2; CDR3 protein: CASSSSPGTSDTDTQYF; CDR3 DNA: TGCGCCAGCAGCTCGAGCCCCGGGACTAGCGACACAGATACGCAGTATTTT
J gene: TRBJ2-1; clone size: .; V gene: TRBV6-1; D gene: .; CDR3 protein: CASSEIGAIEQFF; CDR3 DNA: TGTGCCAGCAGTGAAATTGGGGCGATTGAGCAGTTCTTC
J gene: TRBJ1-2; clone size: .; V gene: TRBV25-1; D gene: .; CDR3 protein: CASRAPQGQGGYTF; CDR3 DNA: TGTGCCAGCAGAGCGCCACAGGGACAAGGAGGCTACACCTTC
J gene: TRBJ2-2; clone size: .; V gene: TRBV28; D gene: TRBD1; CDR3 protein: CASSQIGGQFTGELFF; CDR3 DNA: TGTGCCAGCAGCCAGATAGGGGGACAGTTCACCGGGGAGCTGTTTTTT
J gene: TRBJ2-3; clone size: .; V gene: TRBV30; D gene: TRBD2; CDR3 protein: CAWSVDPPGGADTQYF; CDR3 DNA: TGTGCCTGGAGTGTAGACCCGCCGGGAGGGGCAGATACGCAGTATTTT
J gene: TRBJ2-7; clone size: .; V gene: TRBV5-1; D gene: TRBD1; CDR3 protein: CASSRTGGGTYEQYF; CDR3 DNA: TGCGCCAGCAGCCGGACAGGGGGCGGGACCTACGAGCAGTACTTC
J gene: TRBJ2-3; clone size: .; V gene: TRBV7-8; D gene: .; CDR3 protein: CASSLVGISSTDTQYF; CDR3 DNA: TGTGCCAGCAGCTTAGTCGGGATATCTAGCACAGATACGCAGTATTTT
J gene: TRBJ1-6; clone size: .; V gene: TRBV11-2; D gene: TRBD1; CDR3 protein: CASSFDRVNSPLHF; CDR3 DNA: TGTGCCAGCAGCTTCGACAGGGTTAATTCACCCCTCCACTTT
J gene: TRBJ2-7; clone size: .; V gene: TRBV9; D gene: TRBD1; CDR3 protein: CASSPGQDYEQYF; CDR3 DNA: TGTGCCAGCAGCCCCGGACAGGACTACGAGCAGTACTTC
J gene: TRBJ2-1; clone size: .; V gene: TRBV21-1; D gene: .; CDR3 protein: CASSGGGLAGVLNEQFF; CDR3 DNA: TGTGCCAGCAGCGGAGGGGGACTAGCGGGAGTGTTGAATGAGCAGTTCTTC
J gene: TRBJ1-5; clone size: .; V gene: TRBV11-2; D gene: .; CDR3 protein: CASSLGGASQPQHF; CDR3 DNA: TGTGCCAGCAGCTTAGGTGGGGCGAGTCAGCCCCAGCATTTT
J gene: TRBJ1-1; clone size: .; V gene: TRBV4-3; D gene: .; CDR3 protein: CASKDRPSGTEAFF; CDR3 DNA: TGCGCCAGCAAGGATAGACCTTCGGGGACTGAAGCTTTCTTT
J gene: TRBJ2-5; clone size: .; V gene: TRBV11-2; D gene: TRBD1; CDR3 protein: CASSRDRGETQYF; CDR3 DNA: TGTGCCAGCAGCCGCGACAGGGGCGAGACCCAGTACTTC
J gene: TRBJ1-1; clone size: .; V gene: TRBV28; D gene: .; CDR3 protein: CASRDTMNTEAFF; CDR3 DNA: TGTGCCAGCCGGGACACGATGAACACTGAAGCTTTCTTT
J gene: TRBJ2-5; clone size: .; V gene: TRBV9; D gene: TRBD2; CDR3 protein: CASSALAGLQETQYF; CDR3 DNA: TGTGCCAGCAGCGCACTAGCGGGACTGCAAGAGACCCAGTACTTC
J gene: TRBJ2-7; clone size: .; V gene: TRBV7-2; D gene: TRBD2; CDR3 protein: CASSPRLAGAYEQYF; CDR3 DNA: TGTGCCAGCAGCCCAAGACTAGCGGGAGCTTACGAGCAGTACTTC
J gene: TRBJ2-1; clone size: .; V gene: TRBV29-1; D gene: TRBD1; CDR3 protein: CSAERRDRGFNEQFF; CDR3 DNA: TGCAGCGCCGAGCGACGGGACAGGGGGTTCAATGAGCAGTTCTTC
J gene: TRBJ1-4; clone size: .; V gene: TRBV5-1; D gene: TRBD1; CDR3 protein: CASSSDRYNEKLFF; CDR3 DNA: TGCGCCAGCAGCTCGGACAGGTATAATGAAAAACTGTTTTTT
J gene: TRBJ2-1; clone size: .; V gene: TRBV9; D gene: TRBD2; CDR3 protein: CASSVAPNGLAGGPLSYNEQFF; CDR3 DNA: TGTGCCAGCAGCGTAGCCCCGAACGGACTAGCGGGAGGGCCGTTGTCCTACAATGAGCAGTTCTTC
J gene: TRBJ2-7; clone size: .; V gene: TRBV3-1/TRBV3-2; D gene: .; CDR3 protein: CASSQVSHSSYEQYF; CDR3 DNA: TGTGCCAGCAGCCAAGTGAGTCACTCCTCCTACGAGCAGTACTTC
J gene: TRBJ2-7; clone size: few; V gene: TRBV2; D gene: .; CDR3 protein: CASSEQRTSYEQYF; CDR3 DNA: TGTGCCAGCAGTGAACAGCGGACCTCCTACGAGCAGTACTTC
J gene: TRBJ1-5; clone size: .; V gene: TRBV5-6; D gene: TRBD1; CDR3 protein: CASSLRGGHQPQHF; CDR3 DNA: TGTGCCAGCAGCTTGAGAGGGGGCCATCAGCCCCAGCATTTT
J gene: TRBJ2-2; clone size: .; V gene: TRBV27; D gene: TRBD2; CDR3 protein: CASNWGGTGELFF; CDR3 DNA: TGTGCCAGTAATTGGGGGGGGACCGGGGAGCTGTTTTTT